A single sample gave rise to the 2 T cell receptor beta chains below, sequenced in a study of T cell responses to AZD1222 COVID-19 vaccine. Libraries were prepared by immunoSEQ multiplex PCR; TCRdb keeps only in-frame clonotypes and omits some of them. The data show roughly 120,000 clones, 80% to 95% seen once. This specimen was peripheral blood, taken 28 days after the second AZD1222 dose. The receptors stem from an adult who received the AZD1222 COVID-19 vaccine.

CDR3 nucleotide sequence: TGTGCCAGCAGCCAGATCGGACAGGGAGGTAGTGAAAAACTGTTTTTT. Translation: CASSQIGQGGSEKLFF. The chain recombines TRBV3-1 (or the pseudogene TRBV3-2) with TRBJ1-4, with 8 bases fitting TRBD1. There are 16 residues in the CDR3. After removal of 3 bases from V and 7 bases from J, the junction contained 10 bases not matched to a gene. The germline CDR1 and CDR2 sequences are LGHDT and YNNKEL (reference sequence).

This chain uses TRBV28 with TRBJ2-5; 9 nucleotides match TRBD1. Looked up from germline, CDR1 is MDHEN and CDR2 is SYDVKM. The CDR3 is 14 residues long. J lost 5 bases, V lost 6 bases, and 7 bases had no gene match. The CDR3 sequence: CASRSGTGHETQYF. The CDR3 nucleotides are TGTGCCAGCAGGTCCGGGACAGGGCACGAGACCCAGTACTTC.